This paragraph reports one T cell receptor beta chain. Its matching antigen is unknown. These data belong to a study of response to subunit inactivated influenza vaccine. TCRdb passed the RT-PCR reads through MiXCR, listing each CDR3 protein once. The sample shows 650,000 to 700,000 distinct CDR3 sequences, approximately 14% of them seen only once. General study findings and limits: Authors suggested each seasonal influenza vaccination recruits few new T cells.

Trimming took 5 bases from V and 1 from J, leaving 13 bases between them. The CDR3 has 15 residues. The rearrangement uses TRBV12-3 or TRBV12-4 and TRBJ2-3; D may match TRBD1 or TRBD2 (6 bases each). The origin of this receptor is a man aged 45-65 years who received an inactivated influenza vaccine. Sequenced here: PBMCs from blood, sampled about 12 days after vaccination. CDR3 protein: CASSIHREGTDTQYF. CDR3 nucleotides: TGTGCCAGCAGTATTCACAGGGAGGGCACAGATACGCAGTATTTT.